The next 14 T cell receptor beta chains were all read from a single sample in a study of shared clonotypes between healthy human individuals. Here immunoSEQ multiplex PCR was the method, and the copy in TCRdb shows in-frame clones only, minus some. Of over a million clones listed, roughly 95% were seen once; the top ten hold more than 0.9%. Sequenced input: naive CD4+ T cells sorted from blood. The subset denotes: CD45RA+ positively selected. All receptors come from a man between 25 and 39 years old in good health.

On this clone: Other DNA sequences in this sample translate to the same CDR3. The V and J genes are TRBV7-2 and TRBJ2-7; D call uncertain. Trimming took off 2 bases at V and 2 bases at J, with 4 bases between the two ends. CDR1 is SGHTA and CDR2 is FQGNSA in the germline V gene. This CDR3 region has 12 residues. Here the CDR3 reads CASSLSTYEQYF. CDR3 in DNA: TGTGCCAGCAGCTTAAGCACCTACGAGCAGTACTTC.

The rearrangement links TRBV5-4 to TRBJ1-1; D remains ambiguous. The CDR3 length is 12 residues. Trimming pared 3 bases from V and 1 base from J, leaving 4 bases between. The germline CDR1 and CDR2 sequences are SGHNT and YYREEE (reference sequence). The CDR3 DNA sequence: TGTGCCAGCAGCTACCCGAACACTGAAGCTTTCTTT. It translates to CASSYPNTEAFF.

The genes are TRBV2 and TRBJ2-7, with D maybe TRBD2 (5 bases). With 8 bases removed from V and 5 bases from J, the gap between germline ends came to 19 bases. The CDR3 is 14 residues long. The germline CDR1 and CDR2 sequences are SNHLY and FYNNEI. The CDR3 DNA follows: TGTGCCAGCTCTATAGCGCGGCAGAGCCACGAGCAGTACTTC. It translates to CASSIARQSHEQYF.

This clone has a single count. The J gene is TRBJ1-2, the V gene TRBV5-6, with D perhaps TRBD1 (5 bases). The V and J ends lost 0 bases and 1 base respectively, with 10 bases between them. The germline V gene has CDR1 SGHDT and CDR2 YYEEEE. The CDR3 sequence is 15 residues long. The CDR3 sequence: CASSLGQWNNYGYTF. DNA for the CDR3: TGTGCCAGCAGCTTGGGACAGTGGAATAACTATGGCTACACCTTC.

This clone showed up just once. The same CDR3 can be traced to other DNA sequences in this sample. The chain employs TRBV18 and TRBJ2-1; a possible D gene is TRBD1 (5 bases). Germline assignment: CDR1 KGHSH and CDR2 LQKENI. The CDR3 is 14 residues long. V lost 0 bases and J lost 2, with 5 bases in between. The DNA for the CDR3 is TGTGCCAGCTCACCACCGGGGCCCTACAATGAGCAGTTCTTC. Protein product: CASSPPGPYNEQFF.

This chain joins TRBV28 and TRBJ2-2; TRBD2 matches 7 bases. CDR1 MDHEN and CDR2 SYDVKM come from the germline V gene. The CDR3 has 15 amino acids. After removal of 3 bases from V and 9 bases from J, the junction contained 10 bases not matched to a gene. The chain's CDR3 is CASSFSLAVPRELFF. The CDR3 DNA follows: TGTGCCAGCAGTTTTTCGCTAGCGGTCCCTAGGGAGCTGTTTTTT. Drawing the rest from reference TRBV28 and TRBJ2-2, the complete variable domain is DVKVTQSSRYLVKRTGEKVFLECVQDMDHENMFWYRQDPGLGLRLIYFSYDVKMKEKGDIPEGYSVSREKKERFSLILESASTNQTSMYLCASSFSLAVPRELFFGEGSRLTVL.

The V gene is TRBV13, the J gene TRBJ2-7, with 7 bases lining up with TRBD1. Germline CDR1 PRHDT, CDR2 FYEKMQ (reference sequence). The CDR3 extends over 14 amino acids. V dropped 4 bases and J dropped 2; count of bases not matched to a gene: 5. CDR3 residues: CASSSPGTAYEQYF. CDR3 DNA: TGTGCCAGCAGCTCCCCGGGGACAGCCTACGAGCAGTACTTC.

This clone was recorded only once. The rearrangement links TRBV6-5 to TRBJ1-2; possibly TRBD1 for D (6 bases). Germline V CDR1 and CDR2: MNHEY, SVGAGI. This CDR3 comprises 13 residues. Between the trimmed V and J ends, which lost 6 bases and 4 bases, there was a span of 12 bases. Here the CDR3 DNA reads TGTGCCAGCAGACAACAGGGTTCCTATGGCTACACCTTC. It yields the protein CASRQQGSYGYTF.

The genes are TRBV28 and TRBJ2-7, with unresolved D. With 6 bases removed from V and 0 bases from J, the gap between germline ends came to 12 bases. The CDR3 runs 14 residues. From germline, CDR1 is MDHEN and CDR2 SYDVKM. Here the CDR3 reads CASRKQSPSYEQYF. DNA of the CDR3: TGTGCCAGCAGAAAGCAATCCCCCTCCTACGAGCAGTACTTC.

The genes are TRBV5-5 and TRBJ2-5; D is unresolved. Trimming pared 2 bases from V and 5 bases from J, leaving 10 bases between. Germline loops: CDR1 SGHKS, CDR2 YYEKEE (reference sequence). The CDR3 covers 13 residues. The CDR3 protein is CASSLWQRETQYF. In DNA, the CDR3 is TGTGCCAGCAGCTTATGGCAGAGGGAGACCCAGTACTTC.

J is TRBJ1-5 and V is TRBV7-9; unclear D gene. The germline CDR1 and CDR2 sequences are SEHNR and FQNEAQ (reference sequence). The CDR3 totals 13 residues. Between the trimmed V and J ends, which lost 1 base and 6 bases, there was a span of 7 bases. Written as DNA, the CDR3 is TGTGCCAGCAGCTTAGATCTGATTCAGCCCCAGCATTTT. Protein product: CASSLDLIQPQHF.

This clone was detected only once. This same CDR3 is encoded by further DNA sequences in the sample. The chain carries TRBV5-1 and TRBJ2-1; 8 nucleotides line up with TRBD2. The J segment lost 2 bases and the V segment lost 0 bases, leaving 1 base of the junction unmatched. The CDR3 consists of 15 residues. In germline, CDR1 is SGHRS, CDR2 YFSETQ. The CDR3 sequence: CASSLELAAYNEQFF. The CDR3 nucleotides are TGCGCCAGCAGCTTGGAACTAGCGGCCTACAATGAGCAGTTCTTC. Using reference TRBV5-1 and TRBJ2-1 for the parts outside the CDR3, the full variable domain is KAGVTQTPRYLIKTRGQQVTLSCSPISGHRSVSWYQQTPGQGLQFLFEYFSETQRNKGNFPGRFSGRQFSNSRSEMNVSTLELGDSALYLCASSLELAAYNEQFFGPGTRLTVL.

This sequence joins TRBV2 and TRBJ2-5, with 11 bases aligning to TRBD2. The V gene's germline CDR1 is SNHLY and CDR2 FYNNEI. The V gene end was trimmed by 6 bases and the J gene end by 7 bases; junction bases not matched to a gene: 16. The length of the CDR3 is 17 residues. DNA of the CDR3: TGTGCCAGCAGCCACCCTGGACTAGCGGGCGCGGGGGGGACCCAGTACTTC. Its protein product is CASSHPGLAGAGGTQYF. The entire variable domain, with the rest obtained from reference TRBV2 and TRBJ2-5, is as follows: EPEVTQTPSHQVTQMGQEVILRCVPISNHLYFYWYRQILGQKVEFLVSFYNNEISEKSEIFDDQFSVERPDGSNFTLKIRSTKLEDSAMYFCASSHPGLAGAGGTQYFGPGTRLLVL.

J is TRBJ1-4 and V is TRBV30, with D maybe TRBD1 (6 bases). Trimming took 0 bases from V and 4 from J, leaving 9 bases between them. This CDR3 spans 14 amino acids. CDR1 is GTSNPN and CDR2 is SVGIG in the germline V gene (reference sequence). CDR3 coding DNA: TGTGCCTGGAGTGTACAGGGCCTTAATGAAAAACTGTTTTTT. Its translation: CAWSVQGLNEKLFF. Combining the CDR3 with reference TRBV30 and TRBJ1-4 gives the whole variable domain SQTIHQWPATLVQPVGSPLSLECTVEGTSNPNLYWYRQAAGRGLQLLFYSVGIGQISSEVPQNLSASRPQDRQFILSSKKLLLSDSGFYLCAWSVQGLNEKLFFGSGTQLSVL.